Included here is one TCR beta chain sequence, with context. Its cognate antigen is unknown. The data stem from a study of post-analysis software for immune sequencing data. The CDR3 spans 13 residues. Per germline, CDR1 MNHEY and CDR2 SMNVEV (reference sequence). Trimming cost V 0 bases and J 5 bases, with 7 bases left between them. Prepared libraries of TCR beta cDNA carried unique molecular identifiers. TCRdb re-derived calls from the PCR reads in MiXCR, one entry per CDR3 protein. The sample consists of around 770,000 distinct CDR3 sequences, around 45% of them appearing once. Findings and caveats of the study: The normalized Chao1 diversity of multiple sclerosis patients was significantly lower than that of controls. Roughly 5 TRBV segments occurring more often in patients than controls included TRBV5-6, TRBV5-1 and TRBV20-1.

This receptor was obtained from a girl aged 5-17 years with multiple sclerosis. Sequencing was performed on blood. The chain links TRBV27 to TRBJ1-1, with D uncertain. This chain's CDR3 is CASSLSGKTEAFF. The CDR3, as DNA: TGTGCCAGCAGTTTATCCGGGAAGACTGAAGCTTTCTTT.